The 32 T cell receptor beta chains presented below share a single source sample, sequenced in a study of shared clonotypes between healthy human individuals. Data came from immunoSEQ multiplex PCR; TCRdb stores just in-frame clones and leaves some out. This table has more than 2 million clones, almost 96% appearing once. Input material: naive CD4+ T cells sorted from blood. Stated subset: CD45RA+ positively selected. These receptors were collected from a young man in good health.

This clone was counted a single time. The rearrangement uses TRBV18 and TRBJ1-4; D call uncertain. The V gene lost 1 base and the J gene lost 8 bases, with 11 bases spanning the gap. The CDR3 spans 14 residues. The V gene's germline CDR1 is KGHSH and CDR2 LQKENI. DNA for the CDR3: TGTGCCAGCTCACCACAGGGAGTCATAGAAAAACTGTTTTTT. Protein: CASSPQGVIEKLFF.

The rearrangement links TRBV7-3 to TRBJ2-2, with 7 bases identical to TRBD1. V lost 5 bases, J lost 6 bases, and 9 bases stayed unmatched. The germline V gene encodes CDR1 SGHTA and CDR2 FQGTGA. The CDR3 contains 15 residues. Written as DNA, the CDR3 is TGTGCCAGCAGCCCTGGGACAGTGCGAGCCGGGGAGCTGTTTTTT. Its translation: CASSPGTVRAGELFF.

The gene calls are TRBV7-2 and TRBJ1-6, with no clear D. This CDR3 has 13 residues. CDR1 SGHTA and CDR2 FQGNSA come from the germline V gene. V was cut by 1 base and J by 7 bases, with 5 bases left in between. CDR3 amino acids: CASSLVGNSPLHF. CDR3 bases: TGTGCCAGCAGCTTAGTCGGGAATTCACCCCTCCACTTT.

On this clone: A junction end diverges from the germline sequence, so it may reflect a read error. V gene TRBV28 combines with J gene TRBJ2-7, with D possibly matching TRBD2 (6 bases). Germline V gene data show CDR1 as MDHEN and CDR2 as SYDVKM. The CDR3 contains 13 residues. CDR3 region: CASSQTSSHEQYF. The CDR3 DNA follows: TGTGCCAGCAGTCAAACTAGCTCCCACGAGCAGTACTTC. The full variable domain, its missing parts supplied by reference TRBV28 and TRBJ2-7, is DVKVTQSSRYLVKRTGEKVFLECVQDMDHENMFWYRQDPGLGLRLIYFSYDVKMKEKGDIPEGYSVSREKKERFSLILESASTNQTSMYLCASSQTSSHEQYFGPGTRLTVT.

This rearrangement joins TRBV6-1 to TRBJ2-3; 9 positions agree with TRBD1. Germline CDR1 is MNHNS and CDR2 is SASEGT. Losses at the gene ends were 6 bases for V and 0 bases for J; bases not matched to a gene: 4. This CDR3 is 15 amino acids long. CDR3 bases: TGTGCCAGCAGCGGACAGGGGTCAAGCACAGATACGCAGTATTTT. Protein: CASSGQGSSTDTQYF.

The V and J genes are TRBV19 and TRBJ2-2; 10 positions agree with TRBD1. Germline CDR1 LNHDA, CDR2 SQIVND (reference sequence). The CDR3 length is 16 residues. Unmatched junction bases numbered 10, after V lost 9 bases and J lost 3 bases. As DNA, the CDR3 is TGTGCCAGCTTCAACCGGGACAGGGGCGACACCGGGGAGCTGTTTTTT. It specifies CASFNRDRGDTGELFF.

The CDR3 DNA follows: TGTGCCACCCGCCATAGCGGGGGGGTTTACAATGAGCAGTTCTTC. This encodes CATRHSGGVYNEQFF. J is TRBJ2-1 and V is TRBV6-5, with 11 bases lining up with TRBD2. Per the germline V gene, CDR1 is MNHEY and CDR2 is SVGAGI. J was trimmed by 4 bases and V by 10 bases; bases with no gene match: 9. This CDR3 has 15 residues.

This clone has only a few counts. The chain recombines TRBV6-1 with TRBJ1-1; TRBD1 aligns across 8 bases. V trimming: 1 base; J trimming: 5 bases; junction bases outside the gene matches: 6. The CDR3 consists of 15 residues. Germline V gives CDR1 MNHNS, CDR2 SASEGT. For the CDR3, the DNA is TGTGCCAGCAGTGAAGTTCAGGGGGCATTGACTGAAGCTTTCTTT. Protein: CASSEVQGALTEAFF.

A note on this clone: This sample also contains other DNA sequences that code for the same CDR3. V is TRBV7-2 and J is TRBJ2-7; D unclear. This CDR3 has 12 amino acids. Deletions cut 5 bases from V and 4 bases from J, with 9 bases between. The germline CDR1 and CDR2 sequences are SGHTA and FQGNSA. The CDR3, as DNA: TGTGCCAGCAGCCCTTCTTATTACGAGCAGTACTTC. It codes for CASSPSYYEQYF.

The V and J genes are TRBV11-2 and TRBJ2-7; 7 nucleotides match TRBD1. V shed 2 bases and J 5 bases; nucleotides not matched to a gene: 3. Germline CDR1 is SGHAT and CDR2 is FQNNGV. The length of the CDR3 is 13 residues. CDR3 residues: CASSLTGVNEQYF. The DNA for the CDR3 is TGTGCCAGCAGCTTAACAGGGGTCAACGAGCAGTACTTC. The complete variable domain, with remaining parts taken from reference TRBV11-2 and TRBJ2-7, reads EAGVAQSPRYKIIEKRQSVAFWCNPISGHATLYWYQQILGQGPKLLIQFQNNGVVDDSQLPKDRFSAERLKGVDSTLKIQPAKLEDSAVYLCASSLTGVNEQYFGPGTRLTVT.

The chain combines TRBV18 with TRBJ2-5; D possibly corresponds to TRBD2 (5 bases). Germline V gene data show CDR1 as KGHSH and CDR2 as LQKENI. The CDR3 loop spans 12 amino acids. Trimming took 8 bases from V and 5 from J, leaving 12 bases between them. The chain's CDR3 is CASAEGSETQYF. The CDR3 DNA reads TGTGCCAGCGCCGAAGGGAGCGAGACCCAGTACTTC.

This chain links TRBV6-6 with TRBJ1-3; D may be TRBD1 (5 bases). The CDR3 is 12 amino acids. V lost 11 bases and J lost 2, with 10 bases in between. Germline CDR1 reads MNHNY; CDR2 reads SVGAGI (reference sequence). CDR3 sequence (DNA): TGTGCCGGGTCGGGGGCTGGAAACACCATATATTTT. Its translation is CAGSGAGNTIYF.

This clone was detected only once. The V and J genes are TRBV4-1 and TRBJ2-7, with TRBD2 matching over 7 bases. The germline gives CDR1 MGHRA, CDR2 YSYEKL. J was trimmed by 6 bases and V by 0 bases; bases with no gene match: 5. This CDR3 spans 14 amino acids. The DNA for the CDR3 is TGCGCCAGCAGCCAAGACGGTCTAGCGGCCGAGCAGTACTTC. It translates to CASSQDGLAAEQYF.

The V gene is TRBV7-9, the J gene TRBJ2-2, with D unresolved. V was shortened by 3 bases and J by 2 bases, with 10 bases between the two germline ends. Germline V gene lookup returns CDR1 SEHNR and CDR2 FQNEAQ (reference sequence). This CDR3 region has 15 residues. The CDR3 DNA follows: TGTGCCAGCAGCTTTTCACTACTCAACACCGGGGAGCTGTTTTTT. It encodes CASSFSLLNTGELFF.

In its sample, this clone was seen once. The rearrangement uses TRBV7-9 and TRBJ2-3; 7 bases align to TRBD1. The length of the CDR3 is 15 residues. Looked up from germline, CDR1 is SEHNR and CDR2 is FQNEAQ (reference sequence). Trimming took 1 base from V and 7 from J; bases not matched to a gene: 8. In nucleotides, the CDR3 is TGTGCCAGCAGCTTAGGGGACAGCCTCTCGAATACGCAGTATTTT. It encodes CASSLGDSLSNTQYF.

The chain recombines TRBV4-3 with TRBJ2-7; TRBD2 aligns across 7 bases. The CDR3 consists of 16 residues. The V and J ends lost 1 base and 4 bases, in that order; junction bases with no gene match: 10. Germline V gene data show CDR1 as LGHNA and CDR2 as YSLEER. CDR3 sequence (DNA): TGCGCCAGCAGCCAAGTCTATCGGGGGGATCGGTACGAGCAGTACTTC. Translated, it gives CASSQVYRGDRYEQYF.

The gene calls are TRBV18 and TRBJ1-1, with unresolved D. This CDR3 region has 16 residues. Trimming removed 1 base from V and 0 bases from J, with 12 bases in between. Germline-derived CDR1 and CDR2 are KGHSH and LQKENI. The CDR3 spells CASSPLADLMNTEAFF. The CDR3 DNA sequence: TGTGCCAGCTCACCACTTGCAGACCTTATGAACACTGAAGCTTTCTTT. Combining the CDR3 with reference TRBV18 and TRBJ1-1 gives the whole variable domain NAGVMQNPRHLVRRRGQEARLRCSPMKGHSHVYWYRQLPEEGLKFMVYLQKENIIDESGMPKERFSAEFPKEGPSILRIQQVVRGDSAAYFCASSPLADLMNTEAFFGQGTRLTVV.

The chain has TRBV9 and TRBJ2-3; tentatively, D is TRBD2 (6 bases). The germline V gene encodes CDR1 SGDLS and CDR2 YYNGEE. V lost 7 bases and J 0 bases, leaving 15 bases between the germline ends. CDR3 size: 15 residues. This CDR3 reads CASSIEGTSTDTQYF. CDR3 sequence (DNA): TGTGCCAGCTCTATAGAGGGGACTAGCACAGATACGCAGTATTTT.

The chain uses TRBV10-3 and TRBJ1-1; D is unresolved. The CDR3 has 14 amino acids. Between the trimmed V and J ends, which lost 3 bases and 8 bases, there was a span of 16 bases. CDR1 ENHRY and CDR2 SYGVKD come from the germline V gene. CDR3 region: CAISDLGPQGEAFF. CDR3 DNA sequence: TGTGCCATCAGTGATCTAGGGCCCCAAGGAGAAGCTTTCTTT.

This clone was counted once. The CDR3 protein is CASNPTGGGTPQETQYF. CDR3 bases: TGTGCCAGCAACCCAACAGGGGGCGGAACTCCTCAAGAGACCCAGTACTTC. V is TRBV28 and J is TRBJ2-5, with 9 bases identical to TRBD1. CDR3 length equals 17 residues. Germline V lookup: CDR1 MDHEN, CDR2 SYDVKM. V dropped 7 bases and J dropped 2; count of bases not matched to a gene: 14.

The chain employs TRBV25-1 and TRBJ2-1; 8 bases align to TRBD1. The V gene end was trimmed by 5 bases and the J gene end by 8 bases; junction bases not matched to a gene: 8. Germline assignment: CDR1 MGHDK and CDR2 SYGVNS. The CDR3 sequence is 14 residues long. The CDR3 coding sequence is TGTGCCAGCAGTACCTGGACAGGGTGGGATGAGCAGTTCTTC. Its translation: CASSTWTGWDEQFF.

V usage is TRBV4-2 and J usage is TRBJ2-7; D is perhaps TRBD1 (6 bases). Trimming took off 0 bases at V and 1 base at J, with 13 bases between the two ends. This CDR3 is 16 amino acids long. The V gene's germline CDR1 is LGHNA and CDR2 YNFKEQ. DNA for the CDR3: TGTGCCAGCAGCCAAGAAGTCACAGGGATATCCTACGAGCAGTACTTC. Protein: CASSQEVTGISYEQYF.

This chain's CDR3 is CASSATTGGEQYF. As DNA, the CDR3 is TGTGCCAGTAGTGCAACAACAGGGGGCGAGCAGTACTTC. The V call is TRBV19, the J call TRBJ2-7; TRBD1 agrees at 8 bases. The CDR3 covers 13 residues. V was pared by 5 bases and J by 6 bases, with 6 bases of the junction left unmatched. Germline V gene data show CDR1 as LNHDA and CDR2 as SQIVND (reference sequence).

The J gene is TRBJ2-5, the V gene TRBV5-1; 9 bases are shared with TRBD2. This CDR3 has 13 amino acids. J lost 6 bases, V lost 5 bases, and 5 bases had no gene match. CDR1 and CDR2 from the germline V gene are SGHRS and YFSETQ. The DNA of the CDR3 is TGCGCCAGCAGTGGTAGCGGGAGACAGACCCAGTACTTC. This sequence encodes CASSGSGRQTQYF. The whole variable domain, remainder taken from reference TRBV5-1 and TRBJ2-5, is KAGVTQTPRYLIKTRGQQVTLSCSPISGHRSVSWYQQTPGQGLQFLFEYFSETQRNKGNFPGRFSGRQFSNSRSEMNVSTLELGDSALYLCASSGSGRQTQYFGPGTRLLVL.

The chain recombines TRBV2 with TRBJ2-5; D is possibly TRBD2 (6 bases). Per germline, CDR1 SNHLY and CDR2 FYNNEI. Trimming left V 8 bases short and J 4 bases short, with 11 bases between. This CDR3 has 12 amino acids. CDR3 protein: CASGGVVETQYF. CDR3 bases: TGTGCCAGCGGAGGGGTAGTAGAGACCCAGTACTTC.

V and J are TRBV5-8 and TRBJ2-5, with D possibly being TRBD1 (5 bases). The V and J ends lost 10 bases and 4 bases respectively, with 11 bases between them. The CDR3 has 11 amino acids. Germline assignment: CDR1 SGHTS and CDR2 YDEGEE. DNA for the CDR3: TGTGCCTCCAGGGCGCGAGAGACCCAGTACTTC. Translation gives CASRARETQYF.

The chain couples TRBV18 to TRBJ1-6; D ambiguous. Trimming stripped 6 bases from V and 9 bases from J, with 18 bases between. The CDR3 covers 15 residues. CDR1 is KGHSH, CDR2 LQKENI, per germline. DNA for the CDR3: TGTGCCAGCTCCCCGAACGGGGTGCCCCTTTCACCCCTCCACTTT. Translated: CASSPNGVPLSPLHF.

V is TRBV28 and J is TRBJ2-1, with D possibly being TRBD2 (5 bases). The CDR3 is made up of 13 amino acids. Trimming took 10 bases from V and 5 from J, leaving 15 bases between them. Looked up from germline, CDR1 is MDHEN and CDR2 is SYDVKM. CDR3 sequence (DNA): TGTGCCACCCTAGCCCATACTAACAATGAGCAGTTCTTC. It specifies CATLAHTNNEQFF.

J is TRBJ2-3 and V is TRBV6-5, with 7 bases fitting TRBD2. This CDR3 region has 16 residues. The V gene's germline CDR1 is MNHEY and CDR2 SVGAGI. V gave up 2 bases and J gave up 0 bases; unmatched junction bases: 5. CDR3 residues: CASSYGSGVSTDTQYF. The CDR3 region has the DNA TGTGCCAGCAGTTACGGGAGCGGGGTTAGCACAGATACGCAGTATTTT.

This clone was observed a single time. Other DNA sequences within the sample encode an identical CDR3. The chain combines TRBV11-2 with TRBJ1-1; D might be TRBD1 (6 bases). This CDR3 has 14 amino acids. V lost 3 bases to trimming and J lost 2 bases, with 10 bases between them. CDR1 is SGHAT, CDR2 FQNNGV, per germline. As DNA, the CDR3 is TGTGCCAGCAGCTTGACTGGGGGCAACACTGAAGCTTTCTTT. Translation: CASSLTGGNTEAFF. Based on the CDR3 plus reference TRBV11-2 and TRBJ1-1, the full variable domain is EAGVAQSPRYKIIEKRQSVAFWCNPISGHATLYWYQQILGQGPKLLIQFQNNGVVDDSQLPKDRFSAERLKGVDSTLKIQPAKLEDSAVYLCASSLTGGNTEAFFGQGTRLTVV.

As for this clone: In the same sample, other DNA sequences code for this CDR3. V is TRBV7-9 and J is TRBJ2-3; no reliable D call. In germline, CDR1 is SEHNR, CDR2 FQNEAQ (reference sequence). Trimming removed 4 bases at V and 6 bases at J, with 8 bases between. CDR3 size: 12 residues. CDR3 sequence: CASSSSADTQYF. The CDR3 DNA is TGTGCCAGCAGCTCCTCGGCTGATACGCAGTATTTT.

The chain links TRBV5-4 to TRBJ2-7, with D perhaps matching TRBD1 (6 bases). The V and J ends lost 0 bases and 1 base respectively, with 8 bases between them. The CDR3 runs 14 residues. Germline loops: CDR1 SGHNT, CDR2 YYREEE (reference sequence). As DNA, the CDR3 is TGTGCCAGCAGCTTGGACAGGGTGTCCTACGAGCAGTACTTC. It is translated as CASSLDRVSYEQYF.